Listed below are T cell receptor beta chains from one sample, sequenced in a study of T cell clones after liver transplantation. Only in-frame clones appear in the TCRdb table, and some are missing; sequencing was by immunoSEQ multiplex PCR. This sample yields tens of thousands of clones, of which 70% to 75% are seen a single time; 8% to 10% belongs to the top ten. Specimen: CD4+ T cells from blood, collected at the 22-month timepoint. These receptors were obtained from a human patient who received a liver transplant. Some T cells may be transferred from the graft donor. Each CDR3 is given with its conserved first and last residue. D genes are given only for firm matches. The listing skips clone size in some rows; elsewhere it reads once, few, many or a size class.

V: TRBV2
size: NA
D: TRBD1
length: 15
J: TRBJ2-2
DNA: TGTGCCAGCAGTGAAGGGACAGGGATCACCGGGGAGCTGTTTTTT
CDR3: CASSEGTGITGELFF

V: TRBV5-1
size: once
D: TRBD1
length: 13
J: TRBJ1-1
DNA: TGCGCCAGCAGCTCTCGGACAGGGGGCGAAGCTTTCTTT
CDR3: CASSSRTGGEAFF

V: TRBV10-1
size: once
D: NA
length: 12
J: TRBJ2-5
DNA: TGCGCCACCGGGACCTCTGGAGAGACCCAGTACTTC
CDR3: CATGTSGETQYF

V: TRBV28
size: NA
D: NA
length: 15
J: TRBJ1-5
DNA: TGTGCCAGCAGACCCTCGGCCCAATGGGGTCAGCCCCAGCATTTT
CDR3: CASRPSAQWGQPQHF

V: TRBV11-3
size: many
D: NA
length: 14
J: TRBJ2-3
DNA: TGTGCCAGCAGCTTAGGACGGTCCACAGATACGCAGTATTTT
CDR3: CASSLGRSTDTQYF

V: TRBV6-6
size: NA
D: NA
length: 11
J: TRBJ1-3
DNA: TGTGCCAGCAGTTACGGAAACACCATATATTTT
CDR3: CASSYGNTIYF

V: TRBV7-9
size: NA
D: NA
length: 16
J: TRBJ1-5
DNA: TGTGCCAGCAGCCCAGCCCGGGCTCGGGGCAGTCAGCCCCAGCATTTT
CDR3: CASSPARARGSQPQHF

V: TRBV7-2
size: NA
D: TRBD2
length: 15
J: TRBJ2-1
DNA: TGTGCCAGCAGCTTACTAGCGGGGGAGTACAATGAGCAGTTCTTC
CDR3: CASSLLAGEYNEQFF

V: TRBV5-3
size: NA
D: NA
length: 19
J: TRBJ1-5
DNA: TGTGCCAGAAGCTTGGAGGGGCGACGGCAGGTCAGGCCCAATCAGCCCCAGCATTTT
CDR3: CARSLEGRRQVRPNQPQHF

V: TRBV11-2
size: NA
D: NA
length: 12
J: TRBJ1-4
DNA: TGTGCCAGCAGCTTAAGCGAGGGGGGCCTGTTTTTT
CDR3: CASSLSEGGLFF

V: TRBV2
size: NA
D: NA
length: 15
J: TRBJ1-6
DNA: TGTGCCAGCAGTTCATCGACACCGTCGAATTCACCCCTCCACTTT
CDR3: CASSSSTPSNSPLHF

V: TRBV5-1
size: NA
D: TRBD1
length: 16
J: TRBJ1-6
DNA: TGCGCCAGCAGCTTAGACAGGGACTCCTATAATTCACCCCTCCACTTT
CDR3: CASSLDRDSYNSPLHF

V: TRBV7-2
size: few
D: NA
length: 15
J: TRBJ1-4
DNA: TGTGCCAGCAGCTTAGCGGGCAGCGGTAAAGAAAAACTGTTTTTT
CDR3: CASSLAGSGKEKLFF

V: TRBV18
size: few
D: NA
length: 14
J: TRBJ1-1
DNA: TGTGCCAGCTCACTGGACAGCATGAACACTGAAGCTTTCTTT
CDR3: CASSLDSMNTEAFF